Listed below are T cell receptor beta chains from one sample, sequenced in a study of blood T cell repertoires in COVID-19. Measured with immunoSEQ multiplex PCR; TCRdb has only the in-frame clones, and not every one. The sample contains some 240,000 clones, 90% of which appear only once. The sample taken for sequencing was peripheral blood. These receptors were taken from an older woman with COVID-19, enrolled during active disease. The CDR3 runs from the conserved cysteine through the conserved F or W. Each record gives: V gene, J gene, CDR3 protein.

TRBV5-6,TRBJ1-2,CASSHGQGEVSGYTF
TRBV18,TRBJ1-5,CASSPRGIGNQPQHF
TRBV6-1,TRBJ1-4,CASSDRTGGNEKLFF
TRBV6-5,TRBJ1-1,CASRQTGENTEAFF
TRBV7-9,TRBJ2-1,CASSLGQGEYNEQFF
TRBV7-8,TRBJ1-2,CASSLNEGVDGYTF
TRBV18,TRBJ2-5,CASSPPTGQGTYQETQYF
TRBV7-2,TRBJ1-1,CASSLAIGGNTEAFF
TRBV7-2,TRBJ1-6,CASSLEGQVYSPLHF
TRBV20-1,TRBJ1-1,CSARTTGEAFF
TRBV10-3,TRBJ1-1,CAISATGGNTEAFF
TRBV20-1,TRBJ1-1,CSASFPGGRTEAFF
TRBV19,TRBJ1-3,CASNPGGNTIYF
TRBV7-3,TRBJ1-1,CASSSIQGEAFF
TRBV7-9,TRBJ1-2,CASSSGNYGYTF
TRBV29-1,TRBJ2-7,CSVETGQGAPEQYF
TRBV10-3,TRBJ1-1,CAISGITEAFF
TRBV4-1,TRBJ2-2,CASSKQTNTGELFF
TRBV7-3,TRBJ2-3,CASSRVSTDTQYF
TRBV4-1,TRBJ2-7,CASSQDRRFRDRGGGEQYF
TRBV6-6,TRBJ2-7,CASTRGAVDYEQYF
TRBV11-3,TRBJ2-4,CASSSRQTLAKNIQYF
TRBV6-1,TRBJ2-5,CASSATRLAGRETQYF
TRBV23-1,TRBJ1-6,CASSQRKSRGRHSPLHF
TRBV18,TRBJ1-1,CASSPQQGSVNTEAFF
TRBV7-2,TRBJ1-1,CASTPGQGNTEAFF
TRBV20-1,TRBJ1-5,CSARGPLLQHF
TRBV10-3,TRBJ1-1,CAITSRVNTEAFF
TRBV19,TRBJ2-7,CASSIHRGSQYF
TRBV21-1,TRBJ2-7,CASSNIGGGVGYEQYF
TRBV2,TRBJ1-5,CASRGTDLDNQPQHF
TRBV13,TRBJ2-2,CASSLGSWPGELFF
TRBV29-1,TRBJ1-2,CSASSRGVNYGYTF
TRBV19,TRBJ1-5,CASSHGAMYSNQPQHF
TRBV2,TRBJ1-2,CASSDLRSGDGYTF
TRBV3-1/TRBV3-2,TRBJ1-2,CASSQDLAGAAGYTF
TRBV12-3/TRBV12-4,TRBJ1-1,CASSQDRGLEAFF
TRBV2,TRBJ1-3,CASSVDSLSGNTIYF
TRBV7-2,TRBJ1-1,CASSLGGGGTEAFF
TRBV9,TRBJ1-1,CASSVVTGPNTEAFF
TRBV7-9,TRBJ1-6,CASSLQPTGNNSPLHF
TRBV30,TRBJ1-5,CAYGRGANQPQHF
TRBV4-3,TRBJ2-7,CASSQELQGYEQYF
TRBV7-2,TRBJ2-2,CASSLLREAGELFF
TRBV3-1/TRBV3-2,TRBJ1-6,CASSQVRVVGGPNSPLHF
TRBV6-1,TRBJ2-7,CASSDRGSYEQYF
TRBV3-1/TRBV3-2,TRBJ2-7,CASSQDPVSSYEQYF
TRBV14,TRBJ1-3,CASSTRVAGNTIYF
TRBV2,TRBJ1-6,CASSRTGGFGYNSPLHF
TRBV7-9,TRBJ2-1,CASSPGSSYNEQFF
TRBV29-1,TRBJ1-1,CSAPGRDTEAFF
TRBV9,TRBJ1-5,CASSVSGLLNQPQHF